Described below is a single TCR beta chain sequence and its context. Its antigen is currently not known. The sample holds no much larger clone one base away, and base qualities are not on file. Other DNA sequences within the sample encode an identical CDR3. Libraries were constructed by the immunoSEQ multiplex PCR assay. Rearranged TCR beta chain sequences were amplified using the hsTCRB Kit according to the manufacturer's protocol. An Illumina MiSeq was used to sequence the TCRB libraries. The study's own analysis went as follows. The kit vendor's proprietary platform handled demultiplexing, trimming and gene mapping. TCRdb took this table from immuneACCESS and kept in-frame rearrangements with V and J called. Such tables lack part of the clones; where checked against another copy, unresolved V genes explain under half of the gap, and the rest is unexplained. Clone size and the V and J calls come from that table; the DNA yielded D and trimming. In all, the sample holds about 54,000 clones, and 80% to 90% of those were seen once. Of the sample, around 4.1% is held by the ten largest clones.

This entry belongs to a study of a mutant IDH1 vaccine in newly diagnosed glioma (dated by TCRdb to the early 2020s). Regarding the research as a whole: Vaccination began 4-6 weeks after radiotherapy alone, or alongside temozolomide cycles in the chemotherapy-containing groups. The roughly 34 treated patients were approximately 60% male and roughly 40% female, with a mean age of around 40 years. Before enrollment, patients had received standard therapy of radiotherapy alone, temozolomide alone, or radiochemotherapy with temozolomide; most received the combination. The week-35 safety follow-up was designated visit V12, and the week-47 end of study was designated visit V13. Peripheral blood was collected at six visits: V03 (baseline), V05, V07, V10, V12 and V13. For exploratory analyses, 25 to 30 treated patients had longitudinal TCRB deep sequencing done wherever samples were available. Overall results and qualifications from the work: The authors noted that analyses of patient blood samples could not be reproduced because of sample limitations. Pseudoprogression appeared unrelated to alterations in the top peripheral T cell clonotypes detected by TCRB sequencing. Vaccine-induced immune responses across multiple MHC alleles were detected in approximately 93% of patients. Availability determined which PBMC samples were chosen for TCRB deep sequencing.

The time point label, as the study defines it: week 35, safety follow-up. A 20-mer mutant IDH1 peptide at 300 micrograms in Montanide made up each vaccine dose, which was injected subcutaneously together with topical imiquimod. Across visits V03 through V10, patients got a total of eight vaccinations, given in weeks 1, 3, 5, 7, 11, 15, 19 and 23. Newly diagnosed WHO grade 3 or 4 IDH1-mutant astrocytomas showing loss of nuclear ATRX were present in the donors. The samples were drawn from NOA16, a multicentre, single-arm, open-label phase I trial in Germany that tested a mutant IDH1 peptide vaccine in humans for the first time. The DNeasy Blood and Tissue Kit was used to extract genomic DNA from EDTA blood for TCRB sequencing. Reading the germline V gene (reference sequence) gives CDR1 SGHNT and CDR2 YYREEE. Spanning cysteine to phenylalanine, the CDR3 consists of 14 amino acids. Of all the DNA, just the CDR3 is kept, 42 bases in frame from base 1. Clipping removes 0 bases from V and 5 bases from J, with 3 as the unmatched junction base count.

The chain is encoded by TRBV5-4 joined to TRBJ1-1, with 8 bases aligning to TRBD1. This clonotype was sampled from a woman in her late teens or twenties with glioma. The sequencing here drew on PBMCs, taken from a glioma patient whose treatment included an IDH1 peptide vaccine. The nucleotide sequence reads as follows: TGTGCCAGCAGCTTGGGACAGGGGCGGACTGAAGCTTTCTTT. This translates into CASSLGQGRTEAFF.